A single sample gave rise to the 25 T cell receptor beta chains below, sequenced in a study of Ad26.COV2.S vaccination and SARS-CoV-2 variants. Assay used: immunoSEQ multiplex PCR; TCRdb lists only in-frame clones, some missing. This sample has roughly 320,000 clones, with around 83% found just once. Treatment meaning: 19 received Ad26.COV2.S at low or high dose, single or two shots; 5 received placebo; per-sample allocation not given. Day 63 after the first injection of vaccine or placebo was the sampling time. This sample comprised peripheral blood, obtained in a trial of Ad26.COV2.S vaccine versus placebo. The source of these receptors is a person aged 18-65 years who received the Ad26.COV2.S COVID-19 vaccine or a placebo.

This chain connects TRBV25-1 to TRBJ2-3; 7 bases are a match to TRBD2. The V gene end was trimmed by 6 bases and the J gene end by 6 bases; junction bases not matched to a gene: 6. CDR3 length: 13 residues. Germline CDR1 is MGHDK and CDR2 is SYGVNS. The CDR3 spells CASRLAALDTQYF. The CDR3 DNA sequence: TGTGCCAGCAGGCTAGCGGCACTTGATACGCAGTATTTT.

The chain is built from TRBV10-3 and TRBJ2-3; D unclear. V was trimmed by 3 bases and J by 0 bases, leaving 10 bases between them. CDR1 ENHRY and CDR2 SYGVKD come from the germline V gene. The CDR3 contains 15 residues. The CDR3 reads CAISESPGSTDTQYF. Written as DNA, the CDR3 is TGTGCCATCAGTGAATCTCCCGGGAGCACAGATACGCAGTATTTT.

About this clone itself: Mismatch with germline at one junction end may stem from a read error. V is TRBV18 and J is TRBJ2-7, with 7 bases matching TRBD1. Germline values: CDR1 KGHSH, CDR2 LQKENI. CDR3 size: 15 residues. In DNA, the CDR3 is TGTGCCAGCTCACGGAAACGGGACAGCTCCCACGAGCAGTACTTC. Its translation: CASSRKRDSSHEQYF.

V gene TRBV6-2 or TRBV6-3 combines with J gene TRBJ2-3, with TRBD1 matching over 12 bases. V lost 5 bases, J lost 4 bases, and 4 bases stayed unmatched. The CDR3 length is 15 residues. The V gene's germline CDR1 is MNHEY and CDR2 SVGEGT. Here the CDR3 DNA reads TGTGCCAGCAGTACGGGGACAGGGGGCTCAGATACGCAGTATTTT. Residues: CASSTGTGGSDTQYF.

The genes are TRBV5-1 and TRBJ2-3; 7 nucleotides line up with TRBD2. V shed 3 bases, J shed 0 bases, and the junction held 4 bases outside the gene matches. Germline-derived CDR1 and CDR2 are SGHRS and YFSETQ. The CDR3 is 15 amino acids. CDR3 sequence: CASSSGGYSTDTQYF. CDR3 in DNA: TGCGCCAGCAGCTCCGGGGGGTACAGCACAGATACGCAGTATTTT.

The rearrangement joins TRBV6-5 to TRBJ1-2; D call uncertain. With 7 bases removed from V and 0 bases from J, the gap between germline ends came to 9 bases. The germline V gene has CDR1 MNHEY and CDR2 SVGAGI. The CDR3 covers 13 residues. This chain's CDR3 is CASKEQSNYGYTF. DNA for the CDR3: TGTGCCAGCAAAGAACAGTCTAACTATGGCTACACCTTC.

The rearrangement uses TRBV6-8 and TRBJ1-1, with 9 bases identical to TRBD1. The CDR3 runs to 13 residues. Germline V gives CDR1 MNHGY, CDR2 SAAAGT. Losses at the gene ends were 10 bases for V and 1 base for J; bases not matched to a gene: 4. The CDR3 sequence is CATRQGGNTEAFF. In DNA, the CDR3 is TGTGCCACCCGACAGGGGGGGAACACTGAAGCTTTCTTT.

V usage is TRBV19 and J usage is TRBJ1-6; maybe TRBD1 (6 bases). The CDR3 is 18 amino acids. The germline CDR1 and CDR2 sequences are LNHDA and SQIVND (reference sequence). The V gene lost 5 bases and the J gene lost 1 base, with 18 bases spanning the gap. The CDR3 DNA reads TGTGCCAGTAGTCCCCAACAGGGAAAAGGGTCCTATAATTCACCCCTCCACTTT. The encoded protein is CASSPQQGKGSYNSPLHF.

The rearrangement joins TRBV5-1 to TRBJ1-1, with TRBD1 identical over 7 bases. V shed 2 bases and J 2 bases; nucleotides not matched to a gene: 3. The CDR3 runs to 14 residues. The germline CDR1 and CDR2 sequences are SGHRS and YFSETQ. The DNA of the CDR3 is TGCGCCAGCAGCTTAAGACAGGGAAACACTGAAGCTTTCTTT. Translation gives CASSLRQGNTEAFF.

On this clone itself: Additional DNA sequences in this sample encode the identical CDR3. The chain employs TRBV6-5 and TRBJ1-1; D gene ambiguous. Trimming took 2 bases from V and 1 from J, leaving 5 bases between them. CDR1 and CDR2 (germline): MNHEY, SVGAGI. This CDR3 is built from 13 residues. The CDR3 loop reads CASSYRGNTEAFF. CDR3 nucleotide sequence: TGTGCCAGCAGTTACCGGGGGAACACTGAAGCTTTCTTT.

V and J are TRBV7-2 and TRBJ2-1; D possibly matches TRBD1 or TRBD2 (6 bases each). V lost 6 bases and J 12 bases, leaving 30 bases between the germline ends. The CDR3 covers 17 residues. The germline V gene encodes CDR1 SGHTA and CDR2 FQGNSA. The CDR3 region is CASSIEGGRRLNLGQFF. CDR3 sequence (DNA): TGTGCCAGCAGTATCGAGGGGGGAAGACGTCTCAACTTAGGGCAGTTCTTC.

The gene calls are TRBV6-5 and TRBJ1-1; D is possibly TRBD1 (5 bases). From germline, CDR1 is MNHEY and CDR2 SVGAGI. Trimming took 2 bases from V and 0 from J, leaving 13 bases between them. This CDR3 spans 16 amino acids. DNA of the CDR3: TGTGCCAGCAGTTACAAGACAGCGGGCGTGAACACTGAAGCTTTCTTT. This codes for CASSYKTAGVNTEAFF.

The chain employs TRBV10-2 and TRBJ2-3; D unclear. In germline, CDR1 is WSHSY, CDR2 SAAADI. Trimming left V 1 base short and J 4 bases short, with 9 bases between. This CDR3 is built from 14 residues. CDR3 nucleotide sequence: TGCGCCAGCAGTGAGTTTTACAAGTCAGATACGCAGTATTTT. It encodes CASSEFYKSDTQYF.

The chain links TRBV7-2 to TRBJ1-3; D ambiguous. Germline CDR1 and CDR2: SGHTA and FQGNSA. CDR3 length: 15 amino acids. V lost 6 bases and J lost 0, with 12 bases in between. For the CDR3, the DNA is TGTGCCAGCAGTCCCAGACGGTCCTCTGGAAACACCATATATTTT. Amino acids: CASSPRRSSGNTIYF.

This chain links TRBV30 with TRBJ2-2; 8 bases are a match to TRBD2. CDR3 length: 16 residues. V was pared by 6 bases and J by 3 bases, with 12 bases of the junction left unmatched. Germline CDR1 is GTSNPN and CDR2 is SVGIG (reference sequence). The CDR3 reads CACTPPAGAHTGELFF. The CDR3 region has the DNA TGTGCCTGCACTCCCCCAGCGGGGGCCCACACCGGGGAGCTGTTTTTT.

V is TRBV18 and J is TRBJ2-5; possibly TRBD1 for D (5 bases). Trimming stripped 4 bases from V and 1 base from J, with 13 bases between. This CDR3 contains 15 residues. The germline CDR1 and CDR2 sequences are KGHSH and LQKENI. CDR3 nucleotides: TGTGCCAGCTCACTTATGACAGCACCCCAAGAGACCCAGTACTTC. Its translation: CASSLMTAPQETQYF.

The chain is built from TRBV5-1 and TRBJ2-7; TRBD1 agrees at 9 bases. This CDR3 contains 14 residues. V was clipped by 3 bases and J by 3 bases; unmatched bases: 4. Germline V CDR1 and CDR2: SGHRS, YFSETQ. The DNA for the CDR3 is TGCGCCAGCAGCTGGCGGACAGGGGTCTACGAGCAGTACTTC. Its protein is CASSWRTGVYEQYF.

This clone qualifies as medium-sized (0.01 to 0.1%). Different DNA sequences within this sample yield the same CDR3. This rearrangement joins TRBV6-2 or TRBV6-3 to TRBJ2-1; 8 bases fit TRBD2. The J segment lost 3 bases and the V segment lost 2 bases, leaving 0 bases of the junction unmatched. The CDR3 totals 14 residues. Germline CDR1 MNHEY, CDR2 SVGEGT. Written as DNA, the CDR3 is TGTGCCAGCAGTTACGGGACTAGCTACAATGAGCAGTTCTTC. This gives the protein CASSYGTSYNEQFF.

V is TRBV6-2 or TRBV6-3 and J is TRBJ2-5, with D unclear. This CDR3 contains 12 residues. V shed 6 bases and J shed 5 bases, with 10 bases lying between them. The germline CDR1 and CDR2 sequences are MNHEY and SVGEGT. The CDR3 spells CASSPRRETQYF. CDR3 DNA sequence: TGTGCCAGCAGCCCCCGTAGGGAGACCCAGTACTTC.

The CDR3 region is CASSLKWQPGNHEQYF. CDR3 DNA: TGTGCCAGTAGCTTGAAGTGGCAGCCGGGTAACCACGAGCAGTACTTC. The chain joins TRBV19 to TRBJ2-7; unclear D gene. V shed 6 bases and J shed 5 bases, with 23 bases lying between them. Germline V gene sequence: CDR1 LNHDA, CDR2 SQIVND (reference sequence). The CDR3 has 16 residues.

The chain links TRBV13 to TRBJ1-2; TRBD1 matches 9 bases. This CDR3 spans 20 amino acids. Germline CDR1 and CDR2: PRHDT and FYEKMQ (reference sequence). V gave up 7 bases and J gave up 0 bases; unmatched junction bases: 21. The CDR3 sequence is CASTSTGGIQYRKSNYGYTF. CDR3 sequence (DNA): TGTGCCAGCACCTCGACAGGGGGAATCCAATATCGAAAATCTAACTATGGCTACACCTTC.

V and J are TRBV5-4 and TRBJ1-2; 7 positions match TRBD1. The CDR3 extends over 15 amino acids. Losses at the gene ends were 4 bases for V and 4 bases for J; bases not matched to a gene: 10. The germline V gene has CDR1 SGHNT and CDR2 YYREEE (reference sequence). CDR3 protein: CASSPVGQLLYGYTF. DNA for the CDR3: TGTGCCAGCAGCCCAGTGGGACAGTTGCTCTATGGCTACACCTTC.

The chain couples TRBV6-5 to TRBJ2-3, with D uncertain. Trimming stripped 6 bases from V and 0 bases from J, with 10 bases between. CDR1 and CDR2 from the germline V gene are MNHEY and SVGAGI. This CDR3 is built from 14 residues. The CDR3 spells CASRLARSTDTQYF. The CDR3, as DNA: TGTGCCAGCAGGTTGGCGAGGAGCACAGATACGCAGTATTTT.

CDR3 loop: CASSVGYSGSNEKLFF. DNA of the CDR3: TGTGCCAGCAGCGTAGGGTATTCGGGGTCTAATGAAAAACTGTTTTTT. V gene TRBV9 combines with J gene TRBJ1-4, with D hard to call. V dropped 0 bases and J dropped 3 bases, with 12 bases sitting between them. Germline CDR1 and CDR2: SGDLS and YYNGEE. The CDR3 covers 16 residues.

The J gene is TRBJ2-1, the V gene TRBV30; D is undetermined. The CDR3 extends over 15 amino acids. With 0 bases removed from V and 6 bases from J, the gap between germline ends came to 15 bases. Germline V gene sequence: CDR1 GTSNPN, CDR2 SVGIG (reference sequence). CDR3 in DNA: TGTGCCTGGAGTGTAATTTCGGGCCCCTCCAATGAGCAGTTCTTC. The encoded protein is CAWSVISGPSNEQFF.